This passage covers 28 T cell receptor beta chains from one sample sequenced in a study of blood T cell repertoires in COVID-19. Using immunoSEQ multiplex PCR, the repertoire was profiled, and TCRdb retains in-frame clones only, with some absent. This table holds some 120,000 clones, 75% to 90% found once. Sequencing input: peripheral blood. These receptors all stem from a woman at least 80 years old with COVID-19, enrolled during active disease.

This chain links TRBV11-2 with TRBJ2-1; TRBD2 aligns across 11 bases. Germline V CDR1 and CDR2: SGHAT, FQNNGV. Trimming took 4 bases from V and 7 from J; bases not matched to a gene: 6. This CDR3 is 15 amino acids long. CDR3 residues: CASSSRGLAENEQFF. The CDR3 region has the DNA TGTGCCAGCAGCTCAAGGGGACTAGCGGAAAATGAGCAGTTCTTC.

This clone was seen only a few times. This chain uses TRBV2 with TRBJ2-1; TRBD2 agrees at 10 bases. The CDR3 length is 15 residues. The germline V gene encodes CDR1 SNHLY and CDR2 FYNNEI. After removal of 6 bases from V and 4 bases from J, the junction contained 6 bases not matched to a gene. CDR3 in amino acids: CASSLAGGGYNEQFF. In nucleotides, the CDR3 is TGTGCCAGCAGCTTAGCGGGAGGTGGGTACAATGAGCAGTTCTTC.

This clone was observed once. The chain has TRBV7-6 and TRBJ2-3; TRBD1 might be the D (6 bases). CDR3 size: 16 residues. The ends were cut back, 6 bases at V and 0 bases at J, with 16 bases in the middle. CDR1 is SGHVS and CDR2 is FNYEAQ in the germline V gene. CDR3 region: CASSQRPGASTDTQYF. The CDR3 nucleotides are TGTGCCAGCAGTCAGCGCCCAGGGGCTAGCACAGATACGCAGTATTTT.

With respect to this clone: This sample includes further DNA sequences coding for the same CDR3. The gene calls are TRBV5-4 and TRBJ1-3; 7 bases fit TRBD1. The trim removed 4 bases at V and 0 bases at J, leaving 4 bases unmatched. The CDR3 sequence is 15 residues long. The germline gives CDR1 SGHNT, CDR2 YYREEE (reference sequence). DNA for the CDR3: TGTGCCAGCAGCCTGGACAGGTTCTCTGGAAACACCATATATTTT. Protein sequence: CASSLDRFSGNTIYF.

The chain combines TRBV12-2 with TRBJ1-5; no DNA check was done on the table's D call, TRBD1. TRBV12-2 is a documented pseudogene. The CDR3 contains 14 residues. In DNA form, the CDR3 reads TGTGCAAGTCGCTTACCGGGACAGGGAGAACCCCAGCATTTT. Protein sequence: CASRLPGQGEPQHF.

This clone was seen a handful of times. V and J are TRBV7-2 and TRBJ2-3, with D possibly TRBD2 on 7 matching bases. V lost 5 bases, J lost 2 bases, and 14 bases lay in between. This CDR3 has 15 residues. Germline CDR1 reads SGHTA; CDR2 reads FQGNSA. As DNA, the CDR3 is TGTGCCAGCAGCCGGACCGGGGGGCCCACAGATACGCAGTATTTT. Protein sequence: CASSRTGGPTDTQYF.

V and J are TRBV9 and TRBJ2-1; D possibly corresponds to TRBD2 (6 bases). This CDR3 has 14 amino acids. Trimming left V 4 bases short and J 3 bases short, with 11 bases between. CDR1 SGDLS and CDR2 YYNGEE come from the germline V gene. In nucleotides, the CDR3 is TGTGCCAGCAGCTCCACGGAGGGCTACAATGAGCAGTTCTTC. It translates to CASSSTEGYNEQFF.

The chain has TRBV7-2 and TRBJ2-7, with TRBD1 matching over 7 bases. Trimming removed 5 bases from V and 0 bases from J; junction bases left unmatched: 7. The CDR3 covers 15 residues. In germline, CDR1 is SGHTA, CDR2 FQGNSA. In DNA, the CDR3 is TGTGCCAGCAGCCTTACAGGGGCTAGCTCCTACGAGCAGTACTTC. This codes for CASSLTGASSYEQYF.

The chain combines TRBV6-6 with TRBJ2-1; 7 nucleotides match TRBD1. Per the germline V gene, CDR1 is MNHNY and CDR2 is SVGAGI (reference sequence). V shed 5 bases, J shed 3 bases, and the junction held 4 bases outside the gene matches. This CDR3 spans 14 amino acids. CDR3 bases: TGTGCCAGCAGTCCGACAGGGTACTACAATGAGCAGTTCTTC. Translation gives CASSPTGYYNEQFF.

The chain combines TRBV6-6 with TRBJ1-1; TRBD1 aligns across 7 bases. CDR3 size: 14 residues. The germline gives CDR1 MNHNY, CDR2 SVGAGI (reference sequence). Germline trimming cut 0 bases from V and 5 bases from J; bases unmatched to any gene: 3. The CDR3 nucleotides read TGTGCCAGCAGTTACTCAGTGACAGGGACTGAAGCTTTCTTT. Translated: CASSYSVTGTEAFF.

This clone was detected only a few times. The CDR3 sequence: CASSPPAGGPLETQYF. The CDR3 nucleotides are TGTGCCAGCAGCCCACCAGCGGGAGGGCCTTTGGAGACCCAGTACTTC. The chain couples TRBV7-9 to TRBJ2-5, with 10 bases matching TRBD2. The germline V gene encodes CDR1 SEHNR and CDR2 FQNEAQ (reference sequence). The CDR3 sequence is 16 residues long. J gave up 5 bases and V 5 bases, and 11 bases lay outside the gene matches.

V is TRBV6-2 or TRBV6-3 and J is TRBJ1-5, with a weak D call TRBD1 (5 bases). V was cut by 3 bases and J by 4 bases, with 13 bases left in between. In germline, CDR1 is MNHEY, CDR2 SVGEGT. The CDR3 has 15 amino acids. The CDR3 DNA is TGTGCCAGCAGTTATCATCTTGGGGGGAATCAGCCCCAGCATTTT. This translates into CASSYHLGGNQPQHF.

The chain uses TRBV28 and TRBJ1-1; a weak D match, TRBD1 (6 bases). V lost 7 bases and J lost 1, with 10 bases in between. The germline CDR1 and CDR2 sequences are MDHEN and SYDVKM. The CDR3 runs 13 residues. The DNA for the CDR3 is TGTGCCAGCAACGTACAGGGGAACACTGAAGCTTTCTTT. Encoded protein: CASNVQGNTEAFF. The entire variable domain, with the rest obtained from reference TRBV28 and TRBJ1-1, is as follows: DVKVTQSSRYLVKRTGEKVFLECVQDMDHENMFWYRQDPGLGLRLIYFSYDVKMKEKGDIPEGYSVSREKKERFSLILESASTNQTSMYLCASNVQGNTEAFFGQGTRLTVV.

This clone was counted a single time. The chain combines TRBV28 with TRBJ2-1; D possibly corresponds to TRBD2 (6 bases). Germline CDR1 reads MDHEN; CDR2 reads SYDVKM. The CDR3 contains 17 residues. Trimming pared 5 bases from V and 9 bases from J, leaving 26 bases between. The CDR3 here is CASSHLGGSSTRVEQFF. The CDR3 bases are TGTGCCAGCAGTCACCTCGGAGGGAGCTCTACTCGTGTTGAGCAGTTCTTC.

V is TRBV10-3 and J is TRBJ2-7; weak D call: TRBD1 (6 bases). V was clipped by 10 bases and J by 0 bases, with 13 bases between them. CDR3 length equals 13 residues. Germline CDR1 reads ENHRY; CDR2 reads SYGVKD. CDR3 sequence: CATGTRASYEQYF. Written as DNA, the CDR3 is TGTGCCACCGGGACAAGGGCCTCCTACGAGCAGTACTTC.

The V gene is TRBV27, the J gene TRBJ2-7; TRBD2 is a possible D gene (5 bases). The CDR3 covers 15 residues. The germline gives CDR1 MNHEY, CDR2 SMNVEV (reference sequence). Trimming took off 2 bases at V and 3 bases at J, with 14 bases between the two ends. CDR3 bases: TGTGCCAGCAGTTTACGAGCGGACCGGATCTACGAGCAGTACTTC. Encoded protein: CASSLRADRIYEQYF.

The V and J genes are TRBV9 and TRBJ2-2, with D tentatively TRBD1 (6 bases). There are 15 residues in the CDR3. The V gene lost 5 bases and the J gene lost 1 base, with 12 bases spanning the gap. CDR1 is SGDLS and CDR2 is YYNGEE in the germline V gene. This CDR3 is CASSLTGENTGELFF. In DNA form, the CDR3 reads TGTGCCAGCAGTTTGACAGGAGAGAACACCGGGGAGCTGTTTTTT.

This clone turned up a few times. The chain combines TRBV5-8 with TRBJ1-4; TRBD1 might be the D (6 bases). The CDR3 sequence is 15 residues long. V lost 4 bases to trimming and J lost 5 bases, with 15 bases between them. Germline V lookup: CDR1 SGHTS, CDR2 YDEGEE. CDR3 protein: CASSVQGLINEKLFF. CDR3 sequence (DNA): TGTGCCAGCAGCGTACAGGGTCTAATAAATGAAAAACTGTTTTTT.

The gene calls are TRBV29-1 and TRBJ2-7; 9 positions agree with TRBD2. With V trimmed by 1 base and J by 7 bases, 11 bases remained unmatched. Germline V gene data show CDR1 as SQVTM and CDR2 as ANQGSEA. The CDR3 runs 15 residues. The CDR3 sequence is CSVEVPAGGPGEQYF. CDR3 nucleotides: TGCAGCGTTGAAGTCCCGGCGGGAGGGCCGGGGGAGCAGTACTTC.

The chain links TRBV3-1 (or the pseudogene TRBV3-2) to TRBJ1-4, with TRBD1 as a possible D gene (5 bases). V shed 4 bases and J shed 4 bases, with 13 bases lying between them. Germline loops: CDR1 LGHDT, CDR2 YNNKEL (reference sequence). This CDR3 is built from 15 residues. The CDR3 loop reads CASSPRGGFNEKLFF. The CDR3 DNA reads TGTGCCAGCAGCCCACGCGGGGGTTTTAATGAAAAACTGTTTTTT.

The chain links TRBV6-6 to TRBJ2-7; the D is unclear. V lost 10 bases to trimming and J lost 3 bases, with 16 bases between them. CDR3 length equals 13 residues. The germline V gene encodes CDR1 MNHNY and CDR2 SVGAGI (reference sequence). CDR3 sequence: CAISRQRDYEQYF. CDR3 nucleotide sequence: TGTGCCATCTCGAGACAAAGAGACTACGAGCAGTACTTC.

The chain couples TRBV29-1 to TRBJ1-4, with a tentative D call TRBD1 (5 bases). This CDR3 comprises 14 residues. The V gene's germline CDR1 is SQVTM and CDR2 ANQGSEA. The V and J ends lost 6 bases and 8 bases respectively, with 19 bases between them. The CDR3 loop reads CSVQREGVGEKLFF. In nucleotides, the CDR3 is TGCAGCGTCCAGAGAGAAGGGGTAGGCGAAAAACTGTTTTTT.

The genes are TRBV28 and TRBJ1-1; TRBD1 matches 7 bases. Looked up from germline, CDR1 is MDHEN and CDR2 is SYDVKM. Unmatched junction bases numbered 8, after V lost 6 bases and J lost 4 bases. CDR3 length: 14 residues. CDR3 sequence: CASRFRGTVTEAFF. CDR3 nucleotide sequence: TGTGCCAGCAGATTCAGGGGGACAGTCACTGAAGCTTTCTTT.

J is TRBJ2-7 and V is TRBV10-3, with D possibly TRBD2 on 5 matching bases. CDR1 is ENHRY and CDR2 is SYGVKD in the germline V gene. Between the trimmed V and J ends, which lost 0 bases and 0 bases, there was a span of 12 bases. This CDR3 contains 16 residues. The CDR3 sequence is CAISESTGFSSYEQYF. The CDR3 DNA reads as TGTGCCATCAGTGAGTCAACGGGGTTTAGCTCCTACGAGCAGTACTTC.

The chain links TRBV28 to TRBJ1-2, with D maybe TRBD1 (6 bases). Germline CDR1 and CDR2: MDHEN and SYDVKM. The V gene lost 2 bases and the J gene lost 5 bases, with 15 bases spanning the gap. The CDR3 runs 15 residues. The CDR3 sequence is CASSLGQGRWYGYTF. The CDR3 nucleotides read TGTGCCAGCAGTTTAGGCCAGGGGCGCTGGTATGGCTACACCTTC.

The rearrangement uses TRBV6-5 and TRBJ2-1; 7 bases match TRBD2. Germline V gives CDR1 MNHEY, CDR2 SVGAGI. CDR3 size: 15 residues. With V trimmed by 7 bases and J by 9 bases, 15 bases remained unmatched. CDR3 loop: CASTQVAGPLGEQFF. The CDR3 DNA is TGTGCCAGCACTCAGGTAGCGGGCCCTTTGGGTGAGCAGTTCTTC.

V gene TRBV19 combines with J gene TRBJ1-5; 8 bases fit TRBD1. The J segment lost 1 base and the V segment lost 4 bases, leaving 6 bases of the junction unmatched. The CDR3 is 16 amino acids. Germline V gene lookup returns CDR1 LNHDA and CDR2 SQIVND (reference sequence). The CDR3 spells CASSRMDRVSNQPQHF. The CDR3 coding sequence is TGTGCCAGTAGTAGGATGGACAGGGTGAGCAATCAGCCCCAGCATTTT.

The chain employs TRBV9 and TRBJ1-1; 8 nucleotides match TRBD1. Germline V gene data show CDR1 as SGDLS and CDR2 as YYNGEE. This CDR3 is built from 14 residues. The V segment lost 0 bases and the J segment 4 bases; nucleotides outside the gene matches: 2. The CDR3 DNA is TGTGCCAGCAGCGTAGGGCAGGGGGCCACTGAAGCTTTCTTT. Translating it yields CASSVGQGATEAFF.